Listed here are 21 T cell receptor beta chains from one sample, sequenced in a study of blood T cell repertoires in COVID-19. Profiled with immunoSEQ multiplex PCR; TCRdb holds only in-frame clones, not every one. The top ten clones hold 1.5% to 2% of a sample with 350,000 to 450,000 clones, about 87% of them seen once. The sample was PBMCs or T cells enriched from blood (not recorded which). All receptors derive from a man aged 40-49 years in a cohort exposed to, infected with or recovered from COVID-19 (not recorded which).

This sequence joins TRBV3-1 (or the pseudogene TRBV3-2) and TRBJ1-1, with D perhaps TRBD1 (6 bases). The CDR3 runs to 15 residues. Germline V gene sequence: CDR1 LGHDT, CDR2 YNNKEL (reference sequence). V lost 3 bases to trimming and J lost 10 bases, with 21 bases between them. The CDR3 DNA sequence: TGTGCCAGCAGCCACCGACAGGCGACAAAGATTGTAGCTTTCTTT. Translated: CASSHRQATKIVAFF.

CDR3 in amino acids: CASSLARTGGPYNEQFF. The DNA for the CDR3 is TGTGCCAGCAGCTTAGCGCGGACGGGAGGGCCCTACAATGAGCAGTTCTTC. This chain connects TRBV7-9 to TRBJ2-1; 8 bases are a match to TRBD2. The CDR3 runs 17 residues. J gave up 2 bases and V 0 bases, and 6 bases lay outside the gene matches. Germline V lookup: CDR1 SEHNR, CDR2 FQNEAQ (reference sequence). The whole variable domain, remainder taken from reference TRBV7-9 and TRBJ2-1, is DTGVSQNPRHKITKRGQNVTFRCDPISEHNRLYWYRQTLGQGPEFLTYFQNEAQLEKSRLLSDRFSAERPKGSFSTLEIQRTEQGDSAMYLCASSLARTGGPYNEQFFGPGTRLTVL.

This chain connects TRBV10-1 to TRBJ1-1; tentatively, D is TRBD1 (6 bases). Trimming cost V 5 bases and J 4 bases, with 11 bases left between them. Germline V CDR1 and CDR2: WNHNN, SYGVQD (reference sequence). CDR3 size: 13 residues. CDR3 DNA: TGCGCCAGCAGTCAGGGGACGGGCACTGAAGCTTTCTTT. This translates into CASSQGTGTEAFF.

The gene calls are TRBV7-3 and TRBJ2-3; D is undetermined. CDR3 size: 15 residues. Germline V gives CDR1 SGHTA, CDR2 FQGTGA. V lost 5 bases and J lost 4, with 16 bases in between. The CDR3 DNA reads TGTGCCAGCAGCATCGGGTCGGAATGGGCAGATACGCAGTATTTT. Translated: CASSIGSEWADTQYF.

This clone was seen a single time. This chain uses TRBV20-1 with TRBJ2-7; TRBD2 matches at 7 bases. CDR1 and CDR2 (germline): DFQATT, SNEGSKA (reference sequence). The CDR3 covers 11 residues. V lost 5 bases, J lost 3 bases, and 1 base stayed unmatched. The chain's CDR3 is CSAGTNYEQYF. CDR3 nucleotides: TGCAGTGCTGGGACTAACTACGAGCAGTACTTC.

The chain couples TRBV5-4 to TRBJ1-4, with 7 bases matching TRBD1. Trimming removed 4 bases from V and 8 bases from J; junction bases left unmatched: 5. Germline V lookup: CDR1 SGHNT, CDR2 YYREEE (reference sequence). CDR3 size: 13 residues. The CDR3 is CASSAGTEEKLFF. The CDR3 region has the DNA TGTGCCAGCAGCGCCGGGACAGAAGAAAAACTGTTTTTT.

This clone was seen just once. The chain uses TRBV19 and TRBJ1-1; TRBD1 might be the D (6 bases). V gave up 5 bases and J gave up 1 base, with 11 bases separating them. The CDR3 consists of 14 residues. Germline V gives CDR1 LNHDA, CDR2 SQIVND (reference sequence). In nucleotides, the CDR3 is TGTGCCAGTAGTGTCCGAGGGGGGAACACTGAAGCTTTCTTT. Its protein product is CASSVRGGNTEAFF.

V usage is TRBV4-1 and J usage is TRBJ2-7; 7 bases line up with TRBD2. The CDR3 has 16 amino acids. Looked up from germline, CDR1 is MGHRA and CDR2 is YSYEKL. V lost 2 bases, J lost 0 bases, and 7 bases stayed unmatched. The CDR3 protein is CASSQSPREASYEQYF. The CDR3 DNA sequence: TGCGCCAGCAGCCAATCGCCCCGGGAGGCCTCCTACGAGCAGTACTTC.

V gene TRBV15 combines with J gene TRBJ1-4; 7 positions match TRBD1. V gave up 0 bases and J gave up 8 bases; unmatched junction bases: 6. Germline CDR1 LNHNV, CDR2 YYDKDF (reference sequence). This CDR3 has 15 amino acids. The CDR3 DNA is TGTGCCACCAGCAGAGATACAGGGGCCGTGGAAAAACTGTTTTTT. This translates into CATSRDTGAVEKLFF.

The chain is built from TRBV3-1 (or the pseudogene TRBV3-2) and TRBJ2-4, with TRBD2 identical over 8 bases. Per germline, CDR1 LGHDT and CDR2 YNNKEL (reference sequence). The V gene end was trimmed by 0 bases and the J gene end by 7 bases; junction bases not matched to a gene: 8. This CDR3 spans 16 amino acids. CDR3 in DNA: TGTGCCAGCAGCCAAGAGCCCGGGAGGGGTCGGAACATTCAGTACTTC. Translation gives CASSQEPGRGRNIQYF.

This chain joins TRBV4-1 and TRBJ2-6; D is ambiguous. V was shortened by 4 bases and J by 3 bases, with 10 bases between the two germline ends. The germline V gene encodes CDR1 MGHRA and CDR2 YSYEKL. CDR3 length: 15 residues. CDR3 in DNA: TGCGCCAGCAGCCCTTCTTCAGTTGGGGCCAACGTCCTGACTTTC. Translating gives CASSPSSVGANVLTF.

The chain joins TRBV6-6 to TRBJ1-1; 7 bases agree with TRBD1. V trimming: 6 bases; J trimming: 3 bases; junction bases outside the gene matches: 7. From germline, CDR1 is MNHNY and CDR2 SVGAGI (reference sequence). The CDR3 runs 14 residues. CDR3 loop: CASRQGLSYTEAFF. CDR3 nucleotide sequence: TGTGCCAGCAGACAGGGGTTGTCGTACACTGAAGCTTTCTTT.

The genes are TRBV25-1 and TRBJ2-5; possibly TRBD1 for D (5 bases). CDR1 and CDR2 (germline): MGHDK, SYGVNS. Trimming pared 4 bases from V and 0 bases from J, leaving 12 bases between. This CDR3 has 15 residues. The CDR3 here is CASSGFGQNQETQYF. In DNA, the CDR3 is TGTGCCAGCAGTGGATTCGGACAAAACCAAGAGACCCAGTACTTC.

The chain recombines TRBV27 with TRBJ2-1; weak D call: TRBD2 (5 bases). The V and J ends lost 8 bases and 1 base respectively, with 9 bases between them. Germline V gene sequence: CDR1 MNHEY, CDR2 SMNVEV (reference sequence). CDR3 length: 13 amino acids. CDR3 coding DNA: TGTGCCAGCCGAGGGCGGTCCTACAATGAGCAGTTCTTC. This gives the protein CASRGRSYNEQFF.

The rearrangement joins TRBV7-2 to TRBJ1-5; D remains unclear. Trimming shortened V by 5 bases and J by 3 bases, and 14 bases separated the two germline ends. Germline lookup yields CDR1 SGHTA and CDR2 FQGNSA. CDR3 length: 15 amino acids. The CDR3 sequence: CASSLNRQVNQPQHF. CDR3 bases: TGTGCCAGCAGCCTAAATAGGCAGGTCAATCAGCCCCAGCATTTT.

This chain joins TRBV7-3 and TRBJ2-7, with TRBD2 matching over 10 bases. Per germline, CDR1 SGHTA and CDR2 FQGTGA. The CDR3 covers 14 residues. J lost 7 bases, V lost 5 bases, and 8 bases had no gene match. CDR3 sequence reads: CASSTLAGASEQYF. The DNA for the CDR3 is TGTGCCAGCAGCACTCTAGCGGGAGCGTCTGAGCAGTACTTC.

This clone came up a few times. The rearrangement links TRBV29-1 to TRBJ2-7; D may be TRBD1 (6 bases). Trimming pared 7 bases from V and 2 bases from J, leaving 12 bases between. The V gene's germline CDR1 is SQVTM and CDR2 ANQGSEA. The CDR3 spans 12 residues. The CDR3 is CSAKQGTYEQYF. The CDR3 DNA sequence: TGCAGCGCTAAACAGGGAACCTACGAGCAGTACTTC.

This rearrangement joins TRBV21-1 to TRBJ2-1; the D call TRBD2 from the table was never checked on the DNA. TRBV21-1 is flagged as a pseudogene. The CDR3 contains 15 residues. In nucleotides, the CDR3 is TGTGCCAGCAGCCCAGGGCCTAGCGGGAGTGATGAGCAGTTCTTC. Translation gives CASSPGPSGSDEQFF.

The chain's CDR3 is CASSLQGTLQETQYF. The CDR3, as DNA: TGCGCCAGCAGCTTACAAGGGACTCTCCAAGAGACCCAGTACTTC. The J gene is TRBJ2-5, the V gene TRBV4-1, with D possibly matching TRBD2 (6 bases). CDR1 and CDR2 from the germline V gene are MGHRA and YSYEKL. This CDR3 contains 15 residues. Between the trimmed V and J ends, which lost 5 bases and 1 base, there was a span of 14 bases.

The CDR3 DNA reads TGTGCCTGGAGTTCAGGCTGGTATGGCTACACCTTC. Translated, it gives CAWSSGWYGYTF. This chain uses TRBV30 with TRBJ1-2; no clear D. Germline CDR1 and CDR2: GTSNPN and SVGIG (reference sequence). The CDR3 consists of 12 residues. Trimming took off 2 bases at V and 5 bases at J, with 9 bases between the two ends.

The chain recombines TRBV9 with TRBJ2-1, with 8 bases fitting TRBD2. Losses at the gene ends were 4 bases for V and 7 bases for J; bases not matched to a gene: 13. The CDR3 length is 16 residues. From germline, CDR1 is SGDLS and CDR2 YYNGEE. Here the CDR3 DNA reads TGTGCCAGCAGCCCCAGACGACTAGCGTCTGGGAATGAGCAGTTCTTC. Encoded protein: CASSPRRLASGNEQFF.